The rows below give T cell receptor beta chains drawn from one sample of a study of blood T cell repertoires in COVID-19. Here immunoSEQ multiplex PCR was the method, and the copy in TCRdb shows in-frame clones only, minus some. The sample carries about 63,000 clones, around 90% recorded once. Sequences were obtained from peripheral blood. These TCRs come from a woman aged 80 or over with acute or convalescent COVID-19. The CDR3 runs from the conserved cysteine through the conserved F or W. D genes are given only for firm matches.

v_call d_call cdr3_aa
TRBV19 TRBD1 CATRQGAGSNQPQHF
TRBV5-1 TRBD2 CASSSGGGALETQYF
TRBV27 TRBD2 CASSVPGLAKRVDEQFF
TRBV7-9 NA CASTRDTFPYEQYF
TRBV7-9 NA CASSGRWGATNEKLFF
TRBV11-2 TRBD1 CASSLFQGVPEAFF
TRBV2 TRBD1 CASNDREPPGYTF
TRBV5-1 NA CASSTQGENTEAFF
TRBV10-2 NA CASSESGGARYEQYF
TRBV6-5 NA CASSYGRAEAFF
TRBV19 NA CASSSIGNQPQHF
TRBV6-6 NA CASSFTTGSGQPQHF
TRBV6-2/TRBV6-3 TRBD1 CASSRPGTGGHTEAFF